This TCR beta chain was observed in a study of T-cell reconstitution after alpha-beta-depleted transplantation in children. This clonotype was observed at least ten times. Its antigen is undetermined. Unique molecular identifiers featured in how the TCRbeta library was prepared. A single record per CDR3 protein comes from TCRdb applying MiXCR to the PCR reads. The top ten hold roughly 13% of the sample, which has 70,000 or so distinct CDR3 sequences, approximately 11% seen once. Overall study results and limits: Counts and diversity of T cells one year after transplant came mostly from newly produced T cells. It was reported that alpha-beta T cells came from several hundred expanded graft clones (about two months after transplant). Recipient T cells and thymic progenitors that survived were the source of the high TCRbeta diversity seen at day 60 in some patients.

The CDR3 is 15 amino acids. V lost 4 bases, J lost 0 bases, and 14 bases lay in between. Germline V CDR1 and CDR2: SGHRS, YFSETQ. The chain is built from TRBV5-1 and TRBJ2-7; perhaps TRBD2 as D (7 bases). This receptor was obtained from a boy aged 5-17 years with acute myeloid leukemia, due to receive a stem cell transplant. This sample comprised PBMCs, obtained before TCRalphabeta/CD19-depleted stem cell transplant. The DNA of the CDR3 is TGCGCCAGCAGCCTGGGGGGGGCTAACTCCTACGAGCAGTACTTC. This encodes CASSLGGANSYEQYF. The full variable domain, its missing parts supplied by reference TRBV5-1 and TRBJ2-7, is KAGVTQTPRYLIKTRGQQVTLSCSPISGHRSVSWYQQTPGQGLQFLFEYFSETQRNKGNFPGRFSGRQFSNSRSEMNVSTLELGDSALYLCASSLGGANSYEQYFGPGTRLTVT.